This T cell receptor (beta chain) was profiled in a study of T cells in localized non-small cell lung cancer. Study-level findings and limits: Those with higher blood T cell density had longer overall survival. In uninvolved adjacent lung, T cell clonality reached its highest value, exceeding tumor. It remains possible that heterogeneity exists, since only one tumor region was sequenced.

Germline V gene sequence: CDR1 SGHTA, CDR2 FQGNSA. CDR3 length: 17 amino acids. V gave up 2 bases and J gave up 5 bases, with 19 bases separating them. The table came from immunoSEQ multiplex PCR; TCRdb's copy has only in-frame clones and leaves some out. The data hold 20,000 to 30,000 clones, with about 90% observed a single time. With regard to this clone: Its cognate antigen is unknown.

The source was peripheral blood, collected before any cancer treatment. The sequence was obtained from a male donor at least 60 years old with stage II squamous cell lung carcinoma. The chain employs TRBV7-2 and TRBJ2-1; D perhaps matches TRBD1 (7 bases). The DNA for the CDR3 is TGTGCCAGCAGCTTAAAGTTCGGGGGACAGCCAAACAATGAGCAGTTCTTC. This encodes CASSLKFGGQPNNEQFF.